Included here is one TCR beta chain sequence, with context. This clone showed up just once. Its antigen remains unidentified. The record has no base qualities; no much larger clone is one base away. The same CDR3 can be traced to other DNA sequences in this sample. Healthy HIV-negative adults with no recently reported acute infections or vaccinations were included as donors. All donors were Caucasian adults living in Nashville, Tennessee, USA. CD4+ T cells were enriched by magnetic negative selection; naive cells were then positively selected on CD45RA, and the negative fraction formed the memory subset. After blood collection by leukapheresis, PBMCs were isolated using Ficoll-Histopaque density gradient centrifugation and then cryopreserved in the vapor phase of liquid nitrogen. Purity and quantity of every magnetically sorted T cell population were checked by analytical flow cytometry. Genomic DNA was isolated from every sorted fraction and measured by UV absorbance on a Nanodrop 2000c.

Using the deep immunoSEQ assay, multiplex PCR amplified TCR CDR3 regions from genomic DNA. Genomic DNA extracted from each cell subset was distributed evenly over all wells of several immunoSEQ 96-well plates, and each plate served as one replicate. For sorted subsets, about 200 ng genomic DNA, equal to approximately 30,000 T cell genomes, was loaded into each replicate PCR. Purified libraries were quantified with a Qubit 3.0 fluorometer, sized on a Bioanalyzer 2100, and re-quantified with the KAPA Library Quantification kit. Every immunoSEQ 96-well plate was sequenced on a dedicated single-read 150-cycle Illumina NextSeq 550 flow cell. The source study handled its data this way. Because the immunoSEQ output included only junctional sequences and no quality scores, the filtering could not be the same as the filtering used for full-length reads. Sequences were annotated with PyIR, a Python wrapper for IgBLAST v1.9, using IMGT germline references to assign V/J genes and CDR3. Reads were removed for weak V/J assignments (E-value above 1e-6), missing CDR3, stop codons, out-of-frame junctions, or ambiguous translated residues. A V3J clonotype was defined by an identical inferred V gene, J gene, and CDR3 amino acid sequence. The percentage overlap between two repertoires was calculated by dividing the number of shared unique clonotypes by the size of the smaller repertoire. Three approaches were used to assess repertoire richness: RTK rarefaction, the Chao1 estimator, and Recon v2.1 estimates of unobserved clonotypes. For all TCRbeta clonotypes obtained by the gDNA method from four donors, generation probabilities were computed with OLGA. TCRdb carries this immuneACCESS record with in-frame sequences only. Its versions omit some clonotypes, under half of them owing to an unresolved V gene in the studies checked, with the rest unexplained. V, J and clone size are taken as reported in that table, and D and trimming were inferred from the DNA itself. This sample has a few million clones in its table, and more than 90% of those were observed once. Of the sample, around 0.15% falls within the top ten clones.

This entry is derived from a study of shared clonotypes between healthy human individuals (dated by TCRdb to 2018 to 2020). Regarding the research as a whole: The cohort comprised two women and three men aged 18 to 49 years. For each donor, three plates each were used for CD4 naive and CD4 memory, two plates were used for CD8 naive, and one plate was used for CD8 memory. To estimate repertoire size and how much clonotype sharing occurs between individuals, the study deeply sequenced the blood TCR repertoires of a handful of healthy adults. Libraries were prepared and TCR repertoires were sequenced by different laboratories using diverse techniques, in order to increase sequencing depth and limit assay-specific biases. Leukapheresis yielded between about 0.94 and 10 billion PBMCs per donor.

What the work shows at the level of the full study, not this receptor alone: Higher generation probabilities were observed for clonotypes shared by all four sorted-subset donors than for non-shared clonotypes. Rarefaction of sorted-subset datasets indicated incomplete sequencing despite the large sequencing depth. Pairwise subsampling indicated that sequencing depth was expected to affect the degree of clonotype sharing among donors. Larger estimated clonotype richness was generally found for naive subsets than for memory subsets. The small number of donors limited the genetic and exposure-history diversity represented. Sharing across several donors was observed for 4.5% to 6.5% of naive CD4, 3% to 3.5% of naive CD8, roughly 2.4% of memory CD4, and roughly 0.4% of memory CD8 clonotypes. Sampling was limited to blood, and TCR repertoires in tissue likely differ from TCR repertoires in blood.

The germline V gene provides CDR1 SGHAT and CDR2 FQNNGV. The CDR3 measures 15 amino acids from cysteine to phenylalanine. The DNA shown is the 45-base CDR3, in frame from base 1. V is cut by 1 base and J by 0 bases, and the space between the germline ends is 6 bases. The chain uses TRBV11-2 and TRBJ2-2, with an unclear D gene assignment. The sequence derives from a man between 18 and 29 years old in good health. Sample: naive CD4+ T cells sorted from blood. Reading the label with the study, this specimen's cell subset or site is: CD45RA+ positively selected. The bases read TGTGCCAGCAGCTTAGCGGGTACGAACACCGGGGAGCTGTTTTTT. This codes for CASSLAGTNTGELFF. Joined to the reference TRBV11-2 and TRBJ2-2 proteins, this CDR3 gives the full variable domain: EAGVAQSPRYKIIEKRQSVAFWCNPISGHATLYWYQQILGQGPKLLIQFQNNGVVDDSQLPKDRFSAERLKGVDSTLKIQPAKLEDSAVYLCASSLAGTNTGELFFGEGSRLTVL.